This TCR beta chain was profiled in a study of cytotoxic CD8 clonotypes in ibrutinib-treated CLL. At the level of the study: For this cohort, patients were some eleven relapsed/refractory and roughly 14 treatment-naive, while 17 were IGHV unmutated.

This CDR3 region has 20 residues. Germline V gives CDR1 LGHNA, CDR2 YSLEER. Germline trimming cut 1 base from V and 0 bases from J; bases unmatched to any gene: 11. Sequencing used immunoSEQ multiplex PCR; TCRdb keeps in-frame clones, though not all of them. The table shows about 84,000 clones, with around 84% occurring only once. Sample: PBMCs, taken before ibrutinib treatment. This receptor was obtained from a human donor with chronic lymphocytic leukemia. V gene TRBV4-3 combines with J gene TRBJ2-1; 11 bases match TRBD2. The CDR3 nucleotides read TGCGCCAGCAGCCAAGGCCCGACGGGACTAGCGGATGGCTCCTACAATGAGCAGTTCTTC. This gives the protein CASSQGPTGLADGSYNEQFF.